The rows below give T cell receptor beta chains drawn from one sample of a study of T cell repertoires in cytomegalovirus infection. MiXCR, applied by TCRdb to the reads, yields one record per CDR3 protein. The sample lists some 310,000 distinct CDR3 sequences; 25% were seen once. Their antigens remain unidentified. Sequencing used cultured PBMCs, obtained from culture after CMV antigen stimulation. Receptors originate from a human donor in good health (CMV status not recorded). Some clones in this sample may be carry-over from other donors' samples. Each CDR3 is given with its conserved first and last residue. D genes are given only for firm matches. Expanded clones get a size class; other rows say once, few or many, or leave the size out.

j_gene: TRBJ1-1
d_gene: TRBD1
abundance: NA
v_gene: TRBV27
CDR3aa: CASTFQGGSRTEAFF
CDR3nt: TGTGCCAGCACTTTCCAAGGGGGCAGCCGAACTGAAGCTTTCTTT

j_gene: TRBJ2-2
d_gene: NA
abundance: NA
v_gene: TRBV15
CDR3aa: CATSRDRVSGELFF
CDR3nt: TGTGCCACCAGCAGAGACAGGGTATCCGGGGAGCTGTTTTTT

j_gene: TRBJ2-2
d_gene: NA
abundance: NA
v_gene: TRBV7-9
CDR3aa: CASSLPPGRGGELFF
CDR3nt: TGTGCCAGCAGCTTACCCCCAGGGAGAGGCGGGGAGCTGTTTTTT

j_gene: TRBJ2-1
d_gene: TRBD2
abundance: NA
v_gene: TRBV12-3/TRBV12-4
CDR3aa: CASFKRAGGHEQFF
CDR3nt: TGTGCCAGCTTTAAGAGAGCGGGAGGACATGAGCAGTTCTTC

j_gene: TRBJ2-7
d_gene: NA
abundance: NA
v_gene: TRBV7-2
CDR3aa: CASSQDSSYEQYF
CDR3nt: TGTGCCAGCAGCCAGGACAGCTCCTACGAGCAGTACTTC

j_gene: TRBJ2-1
d_gene: TRBD1
abundance: NA
v_gene: TRBV6-2/TRBV6-3
CDR3aa: CASSRDRGDDEQFF
CDR3nt: TGTGCCAGCAGCCGGGACAGGGGAGACGATGAGCAGTTCTTC

j_gene: TRBJ1-1
d_gene: NA
abundance: many
v_gene: TRBV7-9
CDR3aa: CASSLATGPEAFF
CDR3nt: TGTGCCAGCAGCTTAGCTACAGGGCCTGAAGCTTTCTTT

j_gene: TRBJ2-7
d_gene: NA
abundance: few
v_gene: TRBV7-8
CDR3aa: CASSSRESSYEQYF
CDR3nt: TGTGCCAGCAGCTCCAGGGAGTCCTCCTACGAGCAGTACTTC

j_gene: TRBJ1-5
d_gene: NA
abundance: few
v_gene: TRBV7-2
CDR3aa: CASSLGGDTQPQHF
CDR3nt: TGTGCCAGCAGCTTAGGAGGGGATACTCAGCCCCAGCATTTT

j_gene: TRBJ1-2
d_gene: TRBD1
abundance: NA
v_gene: TRBV14
CDR3aa: CASSQGDSLTYGYTF
CDR3nt: TGTGCCAGCAGCCAAGGGGACAGCTTAACCTATGGCTACACCTTC

j_gene: TRBJ1-2
d_gene: NA
abundance: NA
v_gene: TRBV20-1
CDR3aa: CSAMLGSQSFYGYTF
CDR3nt: TGCAGTGCTATGTTGGGCAGCCAAAGCTTCTATGGCTACACCTTC

j_gene: TRBJ2-7
d_gene: NA
abundance: few
v_gene: TRBV7-8
CDR3aa: CASSLEEVTYEQYF
CDR3nt: TGTGCCAGCAGCTTAGAGGAGGTTACCTACGAGCAGTACTTC

j_gene: TRBJ1-5
d_gene: NA
abundance: NA
v_gene: TRBV20-1
CDR3aa: CSAPLGGVDQPQHF
CDR3nt: TGCAGTGCCCCCCTGGGGGGTGTCGATCAGCCCCAGCATTTT

j_gene: TRBJ2-3
d_gene: NA
abundance: NA
v_gene: TRBV19
CDR3aa: CASNRQGLDTQYF
CDR3nt: TGTGCCAGTAATCGGCAGGGACTAGATACGCAGTATTTT

j_gene: TRBJ1-1
d_gene: NA
abundance: NA
v_gene: TRBV25-1
CDR3aa: CASSDGARDTEAFF
CDR3nt: TGTGCCAGCAGTGATGGGGCGAGGGACACTGAAGCTTTCTTT

j_gene: TRBJ2-3
d_gene: TRBD2
abundance: NA
v_gene: TRBV14
CDR3aa: CASSQDSWTSGVSTDTQYF
CDR3nt: TGTGCCAGCAGCCAAGATTCCTGGACTAGCGGAGTTAGCACAGATACGCAGTATTTT

j_gene: TRBJ2-5
d_gene: TRBD2
abundance: few
v_gene: TRBV7-9
CDR3aa: CASSFAGTSGSLETQYF
CDR3nt: TGTGCCAGCAGCTTCGCTGGGACTAGCGGGAGCCTAGAGACCCAGTACTTC

j_gene: TRBJ2-2
d_gene: NA
abundance: NA
v_gene: TRBV11-1
CDR3aa: CASSPRIRGLELFF
CDR3nt: TGTGCCAGCAGCCCACGAATCAGGGGATTGGAGCTGTTTTTT

j_gene: TRBJ2-1
d_gene: TRBD2
abundance: many
v_gene: TRBV6-2/TRBV6-3
CDR3aa: CASRGTSNNEQFF
CDR3nt: TGTGCCAGCAGAGGGACTAGCAACAATGAGCAGTTCTTC

j_gene: TRBJ2-5
d_gene: NA
abundance: NA
v_gene: TRBV4-1
CDR3aa: CASSQESAGGQETQYF
CDR3nt: TGCGCCAGCAGCCAAGAGTCGGCAGGTGGCCAAGAGACCCAGTACTTC

j_gene: TRBJ1-4
d_gene: TRBD1
abundance: many
v_gene: TRBV5-1
CDR3aa: CASSTATGQDEKLFF
CDR3nt: TGCGCCAGCAGCACAGCGACAGGGCAAGATGAAAAACTGTTTTTT

j_gene: TRBJ2-3
d_gene: TRBD2
abundance: few
v_gene: TRBV19
CDR3aa: CASSIEGLAGVDTQYF
CDR3nt: TGTGCCAGTAGTATAGAGGGACTAGCGGGAGTGGATACGCAGTATTTT

j_gene: TRBJ2-2
d_gene: NA
abundance: many
v_gene: TRBV7-6
CDR3aa: CASSFRGRPPNTGELFF
CDR3nt: TGTGCCAGCAGCTTTCGCGGACGCCCTCCTAACACCGGGGAGCTGTTTTTT

j_gene: TRBJ1-5
d_gene: NA
abundance: NA
v_gene: TRBV20-1
CDR3aa: CSAISNQPQHF
CDR3nt: TGCAGTGCGATCAGTAATCAGCCCCAGCATTTT

j_gene: TRBJ2-1
d_gene: NA
abundance: NA
v_gene: TRBV19
CDR3aa: CASSIFTNNEQFF
CDR3nt: TGTGCCAGTAGTATTTTCACTAATAATGAGCAGTTCTTC

j_gene: TRBJ1-6
d_gene: NA
abundance: few
v_gene: TRBV4-2
CDR3aa: CASSQETRRSPLHF
CDR3nt: TGTGCCAGCAGCCAAGAAACTCGTCGCTCACCCCTCCACTTT

j_gene: TRBJ2-1
d_gene: NA
abundance: NA
v_gene: TRBV27
CDR3aa: CASTPRASSYNEQFF
CDR3nt: TGTGCCAGCACTCCGCGAGCGAGCTCCTACAATGAGCAGTTCTTC

j_gene: TRBJ2-3
d_gene: TRBD2
abundance: NA
v_gene: TRBV18
CDR3aa: CASSPSGLVTDTQYF
CDR3nt: TGTGCCAGCTCACCTTCGGGACTAGTAACAGATACGCAGTATTTT

j_gene: TRBJ1-2
d_gene: TRBD1
abundance: NA
v_gene: TRBV12-3/TRBV12-4
CDR3aa: CASRPTADRDDYTF
CDR3nt: TGTGCCAGCAGACCCACCGCGGACAGGGATGACTACACCTTC

j_gene: TRBJ2-1
d_gene: TRBD1
abundance: NA
v_gene: TRBV12-3/TRBV12-4
CDR3aa: CASSLTPGQGNPNEQFF
CDR3nt: TGTGCCAGCAGTTTAACTCCGGGACAGGGTAACCCCAATGAGCAGTTCTTC

j_gene: TRBJ2-7
d_gene: NA
abundance: many
v_gene: TRBV7-2
CDR3aa: CASSYLTGYEQYF
CDR3nt: TGTGCCAGCAGCTACTTGACAGGCTACGAGCAGTACTTC

j_gene: TRBJ2-1
d_gene: NA
abundance: NA
v_gene: TRBV11-1
CDR3aa: CASSYGERRLFF
CDR3nt: TGTGCCAGCAGTTATGGTGAGCGGAGATTGTTCTTC

j_gene: TRBJ1-1
d_gene: TRBD1
abundance: many
v_gene: TRBV5-6
CDR3aa: CASSSEGDRRMNTEAFF
CDR3nt: TGTGCCAGCAGCTCCGAGGGGGACAGGAGGATGAACACTGAAGCTTTCTTT

j_gene: TRBJ2-7
d_gene: TRBD2
abundance: once
v_gene: TRBV5-4
CDR3aa: CASSLGTSGSLKQYF
CDR3nt: TGTGCCAGCAGCCTCGGGACTAGCGGGAGCCTCAAGCAGTACTTC

j_gene: TRBJ2-2
d_gene: NA
abundance: NA
v_gene: TRBV7-9
CDR3aa: CASSSFTNTGELFF
CDR3nt: TGTGCCAGCAGCTCTTTCACGAACACCGGGGAGCTGTTTTTT

j_gene: TRBJ1-3
d_gene: NA
abundance: few
v_gene: TRBV7-8
CDR3aa: CASSQLGDTIYF
CDR3nt: TGTGCCAGCAGCCAACTAGGGGACACCATATATTTT

j_gene: TRBJ2-7
d_gene: TRBD2
abundance: NA
v_gene: TRBV10-2
CDR3aa: CATSGTSGNREQYF
CDR3nt: TGCGCCACCTCCGGGACTAGCGGTAACCGCGAGCAGTACTTC

j_gene: TRBJ2-2
d_gene: TRBD1
abundance: few
v_gene: TRBV5-4
CDR3aa: CASSTGQGPTGELFF
CDR3nt: TGTGCCAGCAGCACTGGACAGGGGCCGACCGGGGAGCTGTTTTTT

j_gene: TRBJ1-2
d_gene: NA
abundance: many
v_gene: TRBV19
CDR3aa: CASSPDSNYGYTF
CDR3nt: TGTGCCAGCAGCCCGGACAGTAACTATGGCTACACCTTC

j_gene: TRBJ2-2
d_gene: NA
abundance: few
v_gene: TRBV24-1
CDR3aa: CATSDWTGTGELFF
CDR3nt: TGTGCCACCAGTGATTGGACTGGCACCGGGGAGCTGTTTTTT

j_gene: TRBJ1-2
d_gene: NA
abundance: NA
v_gene: TRBV19
CDR3aa: CASTPGLGGYTF
CDR3nt: TGTGCCAGTACCCCCGGCCTGGGTGGCTACACCTTC

j_gene: TRBJ2-7
d_gene: TRBD2
abundance: NA
v_gene: TRBV18
CDR3aa: CASSLRVGASGNEQYF
CDR3nt: TGTGCCAGCTCACTGAGAGTCGGGGCTAGCGGGAACGAGCAGTACTTC

j_gene: TRBJ2-4
d_gene: TRBD2
abundance: few
v_gene: TRBV28
CDR3aa: CASTPGGGMDIQYF
CDR3nt: TGTGCCAGCACCCCGGGAGGAGGGATGGACATTCAGTACTTC

j_gene: TRBJ2-3
d_gene: NA
abundance: NA
v_gene: TRBV29-1
CDR3aa: CSVAPEPDTQYF
CDR3nt: TGCAGTGTTGCGCCGGAGCCGGATACGCAGTATTTT

j_gene: TRBJ2-1
d_gene: NA
abundance: few
v_gene: TRBV5-6
CDR3aa: CASNTNNEQFF
CDR3nt: TGTGCCAGCAACACAAACAATGAGCAGTTCTTC

j_gene: TRBJ1-2
d_gene: TRBD1
abundance: few
v_gene: TRBV12-5
CDR3aa: CASGWDSNYGYTF
CDR3nt: TGTGCTAGTGGTTGGGACAGTAACTATGGCTACACCTTC

j_gene: TRBJ1-4
d_gene: NA
abundance: NA
v_gene: TRBV2
CDR3aa: CASSEGARGEKLFF
CDR3nt: TGTGCCAGCAGTGAAGGGGCGAGGGGTGAAAAACTGTTTTTT

j_gene: TRBJ1-4
d_gene: NA
abundance: many
v_gene: TRBV7-6
CDR3aa: CASSLSAAINEKLFF
CDR3nt: TGTGCCAGCAGCTTGTCAGCGGCCATTAATGAAAAACTGTTTTTT

j_gene: TRBJ2-3
d_gene: NA
abundance: NA
v_gene: TRBV2
CDR3aa: CASKYMSNTQYF
CDR3nt: TGTGCCAGCAAATATATGTCGAATACGCAGTATTTT

j_gene: TRBJ2-2
d_gene: NA
abundance: NA
v_gene: TRBV12-3/TRBV12-4
CDR3aa: CASTRDFTGELFF
CDR3nt: TGTGCCAGCACCCGGGACTTCACCGGGGAGCTGTTTTTT

j_gene: TRBJ1-3
d_gene: NA
abundance: NA
v_gene: TRBV7-2
CDR3aa: CASSLSGGHGSGNTIYF
CDR3nt: TGTGCCAGCAGCTTAAGCGGAGGACACGGCTCTGGAAACACCATATATTTT